These T cell receptor beta chains were read from a single sample in a study of blood T cell repertoires in COVID-19. The data were produced by immunoSEQ multiplex PCR, yet TCRdb's version contains in-frame clones alone and is incomplete. This sample carries tens of thousands of clones, 70% to 85% of them seen once, and the ten largest clones take around a sixth. The specimen sequenced was peripheral blood. The receptors stem from a man aged 65 to 85 with active COVID-19. Each CDR3 is given with its conserved first and last residue. Fields, in order: V gene, clone size, J gene, D gene, CDR3 DNA, CDR3 protein. A D gene is named only where the DNA matches it firmly. Only part of the rows carry a size: once, few, many, or a class if the clone is expanded.

>TRBV2|-|TRBJ2-5|-
TGTGCCAGCAGTATTGAGGGAGAAGAGACCCAGTACTTC
CASSIEGEETQYF
>TRBV20-1|-|TRBJ2-1|-
TGCAGTGCTCAAGGGGACAAGGAGCAGTTCTTC
CSAQGDKEQFF
>TRBV12-3/TRBV12-4|-|TRBJ1-1|-
TGTGCCAGCACCCTAGGAGTGCTAGCTGAAGCTTTCTTT
CASTLGVLAEAFF
>TRBV27|once|TRBJ2-7|-
TGTGCCAGCAGTTTATACAGGGAGTTGGAGCAGTACTTC
CASSLYRELEQYF
>TRBV24-1|-|TRBJ2-1|TRBD1
TGTGCCACCAGAGGGACAGGAAGCCGAGATGAGCAGTTCTTC
CATRGTGSRDEQFF
>TRBV29-1|-|TRBJ2-3|-
TGCAGCGTTGATGCAGGAAAGTCTAGCACAGATACGCAGTATTTT
CSVDAGKSSTDTQYF
>TRBV28|-|TRBJ1-3|-
TGTGCCAGCAGTTTATATCGGGACATCTCTGGAAACACCATATATTTT
CASSLYRDISGNTIYF
>TRBV6-1|few|TRBJ1-5|TRBD1
TGTGCCAGCAGTGACCAACCGGCAGGGGGTAATCAGCCCCAGCATTTT
CASSDQPAGGNQPQHF
>TRBV29-1|-|TRBJ2-7|-
TGCAGCGCCCACTATCCCGGTTCCTACGAGCAGTACTTC
CSAHYPGSYEQYF
>TRBV24-1|-|TRBJ2-7|-
TGTGCCACCAGTGATTCAGACTATTACGAGCAGTACTTC
CATSDSDYYEQYF
>TRBV14|-|TRBJ2-1|TRBD2
TGTGCCAGCAGCCAAGTACTGGCGGGAGGGCTGGATGAGCAGTTCTTC
CASSQVLAGGLDEQFF
>TRBV24-1|few|TRBJ2-1|TRBD2
TGTGCCACCAGTGGTTCACCGGGACTAGCGGGAGTAGGGCGGTCAGGGGAGCAGTTCTTC
CATSGSPGLAGVGRSGEQFF
>TRBV19|-|TRBJ2-5|TRBD2
TGTGCCAGTAGTATAGAAGGACTAGCGACGACCCTTGGGGAGACCCAGTACTTC
CASSIEGLATTLGETQYF
>TRBV3-1/TRBV3-2|-|TRBJ2-1|TRBD2
TGTGCCAGCAGCCAAGGAGGACTAGCGGCGCGTGGTGAGCAGTTCTTC
CASSQGGLAARGEQFF
>TRBV3-1/TRBV3-2|-|TRBJ2-2|TRBD2
TGTGCCAGCAGGCAGCCCCCTGGGACTAGCGGGAACACCGGGGAGCTGTTTTTT
CASRQPPGTSGNTGELFF
>TRBV5-1|-|TRBJ2-3|TRBD2
TGCGCCAGCAGCGGATATAGCGGGGGGGGCACAGATACGCAGTATTTT
CASSGYSGGGTDTQYF
>TRBV25-1|-|TRBJ1-1|-
TGTGCCAGCAGTGAATACGGAGGCCAAGCTTTCTTT
CASSEYGGQAFF
>TRBV7-2|-|TRBJ2-7|TRBD2
TGTGCCAGCAGCCTTACTAGCGGGATCGAGCAGTACTTC
CASSLTSGIEQYF
>TRBV20-1|-|TRBJ1-2|-
TGCAGTGCTAGAGACGAGTATGGCTACACCTTC
CSARDEYGYTF
>TRBV18|-|TRBJ1-1|-
TGTGCCAGCTCACCAAAGGGAGGAAGCACTGAAGCTTTCTTT
CASSPKGGSTEAFF
>TRBV19|-|TRBJ2-1|-
TGTGCCAGTAGTATGGCAGTTCCGGGGAGAGGAAATGAGCAGTTCTTC
CASSMAVPGRGNEQFF
>TRBV7-2|-|TRBJ2-7|-
TGTGCCAGCAGCTTTCGGGACACCGAGCAGTACTTC
CASSFRDTEQYF
>TRBV7-2|-|TRBJ1-5|-
TGTGCCAGCAGCGAAACAGGGACCAGCAATCAGCCCCAGCATTTT
CASSETGTSNQPQHF
>TRBV5-1|-|TRBJ1-4|TRBD1
TGCGCCAGCAGCCAGGACAGGGGAGATGAAAAACTGTTTTTT
CASSQDRGDEKLFF
>TRBV9|-|TRBJ2-5|-
TGTGCCAGCAGCGTAGTAGGGGATGGGGCCCAGTACTTC
CASSVVGDGAQYF
>TRBV7-2|-|TRBJ2-1|TRBD2
TGTGCCAGCAGCTTAGAAGCGGGAGGGTACAATGAGCAGTTCTTC
CASSLEAGGYNEQFF
>TRBV19|-|TRBJ2-3|TRBD1
TGTGCCAGTAGCCCAACAGGGGCACTAAGCACAGATACGCAGTATTTT
CASSPTGALSTDTQYF
>TRBV19|-|TRBJ2-2|-
TGTGCCAGTAGTACAGACCGAGGGATCACCGGGGAGCTGTTTTTT
CASSTDRGITGELFF
>TRBV6-6|once|TRBJ2-2|TRBD1
TGTGCCAGCAACGAGCAGGGGGCAAACACCGGGGAGCTGTTTTTT
CASNEQGANTGELFF
>TRBV29-1|-|TRBJ2-3|TRBD1
TGCAGCGCGCCCCAGGGGGCCACAGATACGCAGTATTTT
CSAPQGATDTQYF
>TRBV30|few|TRBJ2-7|TRBD2
TGTGCCTGTGGGACTAGCGGCCCCTACGAGCAGTACTTC
CACGTSGPYEQYF
>TRBV27|once|TRBJ2-2|-
TGTGCCACCTCCTGGGGTAGGGGCGGGGAGCTGTTTTTT
CATSWGRGGELFF
>TRBV6-2/TRBV6-3|-|TRBJ2-7|TRBD1
TGTGCCAGCAGTTACACCATTAGACAGGGGGACTACGAGCAGTACTTC
CASSYTIRQGDYEQYF
>TRBV6-5|-|TRBJ2-7|TRBD2
TGTGCCAGCAGGCCCTTACTAGCGGGGTACGAGCAGTACTTC
CASRPLLAGYEQYF
>TRBV7-3|once|TRBJ2-3|-
TGTGCCAGCAGCTTAACCGGAGGATACACAGATACGCAGTATTTT
CASSLTGGYTDTQYF
>TRBV7-9|-|TRBJ2-7|-
TGTGCCAGCAGCTCCTCGACAGGCTCCTACGAGCAGTACTTC
CASSSSTGSYEQYF
>TRBV5-6|-|TRBJ2-7|-
TGTGCCAGCAGCTTGGGACAGTACTACGAGCAGTACTTC
CASSLGQYYEQYF
>TRBV9|-|TRBJ2-3|TRBD1
TGTGCCAGCAGCGTCGACAGGGAAGGCACAGATACGCAGTATTTT
CASSVDREGTDTQYF
>TRBV10-3|-|TRBJ1-5|-
TGTGCCATCAGTGAGCCCGACAGCGAACAGCCCCAGCATTTT
CAISEPDSEQPQHF
>TRBV5-4|-|TRBJ2-6|-
TGTGCCAGCAGCGTCAGGGGATTTGGGGCCAACGTCCTGACTTTC
CASSVRGFGANVLTF
>TRBV4-2|-|TRBJ1-3|-
TGTGCCAGCAGCCAAGACAGGGTAAAGTCTGGAAACACCATATATTTT
CASSQDRVKSGNTIYF
>TRBV14|-|TRBJ2-3|-
TGTGCCAGCAGCCCTTTCGGCACAGATACGCAGTATTTT
CASSPFGTDTQYF
>TRBV11-3|-|TRBJ2-7|TRBD1
TGTGCCAGCAGCCGGGACAGTAGCTCCTACGAGCAGTACTTC
CASSRDSSSYEQYF